What follows describes a single TCR beta chain. Clones were sequenced by immunoSEQ multiplex PCR, and TCRdb holds only the in-frame ones, with some missing. The sample lists 60,000 to 65,000 clones, 75% to 90% occurring once. The junction had 5 bases not matched to a gene; V was cut back by 4 bases and J by 4 bases. The V gene's germline CDR1 is SGHNT and CDR2 YYREEE (reference sequence). This CDR3 comprises 14 residues. The data were obtained in a study of technical replicates of blood from a few donors. This chain connects TRBV5-4 to TRBJ2-1; TRBD2 matches at 7 bases. The sample taken for sequencing was PBMCs. This clonotype was obtained from a human donor in good health. Some clones in this sample may be carry-over from other donors' samples. The CDR3 spells CASSPRAGYNEQFF. The CDR3 DNA reads TGTGCCAGCAGCCCCAGAGCGGGGTACAATGAGCAGTTCTTC.